This paragraph reports one T cell receptor (beta chain). This entry is derived from a study of blood T cell repertoires in COVID-19. The protocol was immunoSEQ multiplex PCR, while the TCRdb copy is restricted to in-frame clones and leaves out a portion. The sample has 230,000 or so clones, 80% to 90% seen once. This clonotype originated in a man aged 40-49 years with active or convalescent COVID-19. Sequencing was carried out using peripheral blood.

The CDR3 region is CASSNRGIYYGYTF. In DNA form, the CDR3 reads TGTGCCAGCAGTAACAGGGGGATCTACTATGGCTACACCTTC. The V and J genes are TRBV6-5 and TRBJ1-2; TRBD1 matches 8 bases. Unmatched junction bases numbered 5, after V lost 5 bases and J lost 3 bases. From germline, CDR1 is MNHEY and CDR2 SVGAGI. CDR3 length: 14 residues.